This note documents a single T cell receptor (beta chain) sequence. Trimming cost V 7 bases and J 5 bases, with 14 bases left between them. The CDR3 length is 13 residues. Clones were sequenced by immunoSEQ multiplex PCR, and TCRdb holds only the in-frame ones, with some missing. The sample shows some 200,000 clones, 80% to 90% of them seen only once. These data originate in a study of blood T cell repertoires in COVID-19. Sequences were obtained from peripheral blood. The clonotype comes from a woman aged 70-85 years with COVID-19, enrolled during active disease. The rearrangement joins TRBV12-3 or TRBV12-4 to TRBJ1-1; D unresolved. This CDR3 is CASKHSSGTEAFF. As DNA, the CDR3 is TGTGCCAGCAAGCACTCATCCGGGACTGAAGCTTTCTTT.